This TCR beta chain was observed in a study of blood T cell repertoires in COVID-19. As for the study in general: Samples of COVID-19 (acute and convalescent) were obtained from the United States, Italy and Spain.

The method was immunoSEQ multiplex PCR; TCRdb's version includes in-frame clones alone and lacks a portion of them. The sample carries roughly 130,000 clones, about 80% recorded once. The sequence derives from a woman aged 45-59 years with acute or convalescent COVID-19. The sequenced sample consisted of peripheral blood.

CDR3 sequence: CASSQGGGRSYEQYF. The DNA for the CDR3 is TGTGCCAGCAGCCAAGGCGGGGGCCGCTCCTACGAGCAGTACTTC. The chain combines TRBV3-1 (or the pseudogene TRBV3-2) with TRBJ2-7; possibly TRBD2 for D (7 bases). The CDR3 extends over 15 amino acids. Germline V lookup: CDR1 LGHDT, CDR2 YNNKEL (reference sequence). With 1 base removed from V and 0 bases from J, the gap between germline ends came to 10 bases.